The sequence of this T cell receptor beta chain was determined in a study of blood T cell repertoires in COVID-19. Measured with immunoSEQ multiplex PCR; TCRdb has only the in-frame clones, and not every one. The table has around 100,000 clones, about 85% seen once. With 6 bases clipped from V and 0 bases from J, the junction kept 7 bases outside the gene matches. The CDR3 length is 15 residues. In germline, CDR1 is MNHEY, CDR2 SVGAGI. The sequenced sample was peripheral blood. This chain connects TRBV6-5 to TRBJ1-1, with TRBD1 matching 7 bases. The clonotype was recovered from a human donor in a cohort sampled during active COVID-19. CDR3: CASRAGGLMNTEAFF. CDR3 in DNA: TGTGCCAGCAGGGCAGGGGGACTGATGAACACTGAAGCTTTCTTT.